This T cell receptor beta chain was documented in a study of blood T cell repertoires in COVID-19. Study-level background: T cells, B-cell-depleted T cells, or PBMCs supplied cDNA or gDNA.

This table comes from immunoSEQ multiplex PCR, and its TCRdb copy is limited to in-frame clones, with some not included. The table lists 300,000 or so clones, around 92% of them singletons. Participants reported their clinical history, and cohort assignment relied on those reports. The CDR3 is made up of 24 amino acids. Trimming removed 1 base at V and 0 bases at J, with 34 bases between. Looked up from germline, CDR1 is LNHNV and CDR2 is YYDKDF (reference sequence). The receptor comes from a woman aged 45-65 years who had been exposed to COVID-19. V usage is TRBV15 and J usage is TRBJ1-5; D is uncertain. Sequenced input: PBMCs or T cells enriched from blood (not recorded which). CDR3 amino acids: CATSRANLNLSWALYRYSNQPQHF. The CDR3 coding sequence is TGTGCCACCAGCAGAGCCAACCTGAACTTAAGCTGGGCGCTCTACCGTTATAGCAATCAGCCCCAGCATTTT.